This is a list of T cell receptor beta chains from one sample in a study of T-cell reconstitution after alpha-beta-depleted transplantation in children. MiXCR, applied by TCRdb to the PCR reads, yields one record per CDR3 protein. The sample lists 75,000 to 90,000 distinct CDR3 sequences; 11% to 15% were seen once. The source material was PBMCs, mostly from graft donor cells, sampled 180 days after TCRalphabeta/CD19-depleted stem cell transplant. These receptors all stem from a male patient between 2 and 10 years old who had a stem cell transplant for acute lymphoblastic leukemia, so the T cells may come from the graft donor. Both conserved end residues are part of each CDR3. The D gene is left open where the match is weak. Not every row has a clone size; where given, it reads once, few, many or a size class.

length	V	D	size	J	CDR3	DNA
14	TRBV7-4	-	-	TRBJ1-6	CASSLKIGDSPLHF	TGTGCCAGCAGCCTGAAAATTGGTGACTCACCCCTCCACTTT
12	TRBV5-6	TRBD1	many	TRBJ1-4	CASSLTGGKLFF	TGTGCCAGCAGCTTGACAGGGGGAAAACTGTTTTTT
14	TRBV10-3	-	-	TRBJ2-7	CAIRDPGIGYEQYF	TGTGCCATCAGGGACCCTGGGATCGGCTACGAGCAGTACTTC
11	TRBV12-3/TRBV12-4	-	few	TRBJ1-2	CASRAQGGYTF	TGTGCCAGCAGGGCTCAGGGTGGCTACACCTTC
16	TRBV28	TRBD2	-	TRBJ2-5	CASSLGLAGAQETQYF	TGTGCCAGCAGTTTGGGACTAGCGGGAGCTCAAGAGACCCAGTACTTC
12	TRBV25-1	-	many	TRBJ2-1	CASSERGNEQFF	TGTGCCAGCAGTGAAAGGGGCAATGAGCAGTTCTTC
17	TRBV6-5	TRBD1	-	TRBJ2-2	CASSYQTPWTGRGELFF	TGTGCCAGCAGTTATCAAACTCCCTGGACAGGGCGGGGGGAGCTGTTTTTT
16	TRBV16	-	few	TRBJ1-2	CASSQSPGGQGWGYTF	TGTGCCAGCAGCCAATCTCCAGGTGGCCAGGGTTGGGGCTACACCTTC
14	TRBV20-1	-	-	TRBJ2-2	CSARDLESTGELFF	TGCAGTGCTAGAGATTTGGAAAGCACCGGGGAGCTGTTTTTT
15	TRBV5-1	-	few	TRBJ1-1	CASSLGRYKNTEAFF	TGCGCCAGCAGCTTAGGCCGTTATAAGAACACTGAAGCTTTCTTT
13	TRBV28	TRBD2	few	TRBJ2-3	CASIRGGRDTQYF	TGTGCCAGCATACGGGGGGGGAGAGATACGCAGTATTTT
15	TRBV2	TRBD1	few	TRBJ2-5	CASSERTGIQETQYF	TGTGCCAGCAGTGAACGGACAGGGATTCAAGAGACCCAGTACTTC
15	TRBV7-9	-	few	TRBJ1-1	CASSGPRDTYTEAFF	TGTGCCAGCAGCGGCCCGCGGGACACTTACACTGAAGCTTTCTTT
11	TRBV5-1	TRBD1	few	TRBJ1-2	CASSASGQVTF	TGCGCCAGCAGCGCCTCGGGACAGGTTACCTTC
17	TRBV20-1	TRBD2	many	TRBJ2-1	CSARRRIRLAGYNEQFF	TGCAGTGCTAGGAGAAGGATCAGACTAGCGGGATACAATGAGCAGTTCTTC
19	TRBV28	TRBD1	few	TRBJ2-2	CASSRDRGRGGGNTGELFF	TGTGCCAGCAGTCGGGACAGGGGGCGCGGTGGGGGTAACACCGGGGAGCTGTTTTTT
16	TRBV12-3/TRBV12-4	-	few	TRBJ1-5	CASSPQGGIEGQPQHF	TGTGCCAGCAGTCCCCAAGGAGGGATTGAGGGGCAGCCCCAGCATTTT
17	TRBV10-3	TRBD2	many	TRBJ2-4	CAISDGRAGEPRAIQYF	TGTGCCATCAGTGACGGCCGGGCGGGAGAGCCTCGGGCCATTCAGTACTTC
18	TRBV5-5	-	few	TRBJ1-2	CASSLGGLFSNPNYGYTF	TGTGCCAGCAGCTTGGGAGGGCTGTTCTCGAACCCTAACTATGGCTACACCTTC
16	TRBV5-1	TRBD2	few	TRBJ2-1	CASSLRLAVPLNEQFF	TGCGCCAGCAGCTTAAGACTAGCGGTACCTTTGAATGAGCAGTTCTTC
14	TRBV6-2/TRBV6-3	-	-	TRBJ2-2	CASSYRRFTGELFF	TGTGCCAGCAGTTACAGGCGGTTCACCGGGGAGCTGTTTTTT
14	TRBV7-6	-	many	TRBJ2-5	CASSLAVWGETQYF	TGTGCCAGCAGCTTAGCGGTCTGGGGAGAGACCCAGTACTTC
14	TRBV29-1	-	many	TRBJ2-3	CSVEGDTHTDTQYF	TGCAGCGTAGAGGGGGACACCCACACAGATACGCAGTATTTT
15	TRBV5-6	-	many	TRBJ2-1	CASSLRALSYNEQFF	TGTGCCAGCAGCTTACGAGCGCTCTCCTACAATGAGCAGTTCTTC
15	TRBV9	TRBD1	-	TRBJ2-7	CASSPQDRTPYEQYF	TGTGCCAGCAGCCCCCAGGACAGGACACCCTACGAGCAGTACTTC
15	TRBV11-2	-	few	TRBJ2-7	CASRAGPGAFYEQYF	TGTGCCAGCAGGGCGGGGCCAGGGGCCTTCTACGAGCAGTACTTC
13	TRBV20-1	-	few	TRBJ2-3	CSARARSTDTQYF	TGCAGTGCTAGGGCTCGGTCCACAGATACGCAGTATTTT
15	TRBV15	-	few	TRBJ1-2	CATSSSYLLGYGYTF	TGTGCCACCAGCAGTTCTTATCTCCTCGGCTATGGCTACACCTTC
14	TRBV20-1	TRBD1	many	TRBJ1-1	CSARSWDRLREAFF	TGCAGTGCTAGATCATGGGACAGACTTAGGGAAGCTTTCTTT
12	TRBV12-3/TRBV12-4	-	many	TRBJ1-1	CASSLGNTEAFF	TGTGCCAGCAGTTTGGGTAACACTGAAGCTTTCTTT
15	TRBV15	TRBD1	-	TRBJ1-5	CATSTSRGQFQPQHF	TGTGCCACCAGCACGAGCAGGGGGCAATTTCAGCCCCAGCATTTT
12	TRBV30	-	few	TRBJ2-3	CAWSPGRDTQYF	TGTGCCTGGAGTCCGGGGCGGGATACGCAGTATTTT
12	TRBV20-1	-	many	TRBJ2-7	CSARVGSYEQYF	TGCAGTGCTAGAGTCGGCTCCTACGAGCAGTACTTC
18	TRBV11-2	-	-	TRBJ2-2	CASSLTPRELSNTGELFF	TGTGCCAGCAGCTTGACTCCTAGAGAACTTTCGAACACCGGGGAGCTGTTTTTT
13	TRBV29-1	TRBD1	-	TRBJ1-5	CSVGQGLNQPQHF	TGCAGCGTCGGACAGGGGTTAAATCAGCCCCAGCATTTT
15	TRBV9	-	few	TRBJ2-2	CASSVASKNTGELFF	TGTGCCAGCAGCGTAGCAAGTAAGAACACCGGGGAGCTGTTTTTT
15	TRBV3-1	-	-	TRBJ1-1	CASSHWGGENTEAFF	TGTGCCAGCAGCCATTGGGGGGGGGAGAACACTGAAGCTTTCTTT
17	TRBV7-6	TRBD1	once	TRBJ2-5	CASSLPLGQGAQETQYF	TGTGCCAGCAGCTTGCCCCTCGGACAGGGGGCTCAAGAGACCCAGTACTTC
16	TRBV7-9	-	few	TRBJ2-7	CASSGGKRGVPYEQYF	TGTGCCAGCAGCGGGGGTAAAAGGGGAGTTCCCTACGAGCAGTACTTC
14	TRBV5-1	-	many	TRBJ1-1	CASSLQPGPTEAFF	TGCGCCAGCAGCCTTCAGCCAGGGCCCACTGAAGCTTTCTTT
15	TRBV20-1	-	many	TRBJ2-5	CSAPSAGGPQETQYF	TGCAGTGCTCCCTCCGCTGGCGGGCCCCAAGAGACCCAGTACTTC
16	TRBV7-9	-	many	TRBJ2-3	CASTDGAASSTDTQYF	TGTGCCAGCACCGATGGAGCGGCTTCTAGCACAGATACGCAGTATTTT
16	TRBV20-1	TRBD1	-	TRBJ2-7	CSAMGANRGEDYEQYF	TGCAGTGCTATGGGTGCGAACAGGGGCGAGGACTACGAGCAGTACTTC
13	TRBV9	-	-	TRBJ1-1	CASAGAENTEAFF	TGTGCCAGCGCGGGGGCAGAGAACACTGAAGCTTTCTTT
11	TRBV20-1	-	-	TRBJ1-3	CSANIGNTIYF	TGCAGTGCAAACATAGGAAACACCATATATTTT
12	TRBV7-2	-	many	TRBJ2-5	CASSFWDETQYF	TGTGCCAGCAGCTTCTGGGACGAGACCCAGTACTTC
15	TRBV4-3	-	-	TRBJ1-1	CASSQERTQNTEAFF	TGCGCCAGCAGCCAAGAGAGGACCCAGAACACTGAAGCTTTCTTT
15	TRBV12-3/TRBV12-4	TRBD1	-	TRBJ2-1	CASSLGTGNVNEQFF	TGTGCCAGCAGTTTAGGGACAGGGAACGTAAATGAGCAGTTCTTC
16	TRBV25-1	TRBD2	-	TRBJ2-7	CASSTVAGGPSYEQYF	TGTGCCAGCAGTACCGTGGCGGGAGGGCCCTCCTACGAGCAGTACTTC
15	TRBV7-7	TRBD2	medium-sized	TRBJ2-1	CASSLGPSGSNEQFF	TGTGCTAGCAGCTTAGGACCTAGCGGGAGCAATGAGCAGTTCTTC
15	TRBV5-5	-	-	TRBJ1-1	CASSDGGAPNTEAFF	TGTGCCAGCAGCGACGGGGGGGCCCCGAACACTGAAGCTTTCTTT